One sample yielded the 7 T cell receptor beta chains listed below, sequenced in a study of blood T cell repertoires in COVID-19. Data came from immunoSEQ multiplex PCR; TCRdb stores just in-frame clones and leaves some out. The sample has roughly 70,000 clones, around nine tenths seen once. The sample comprised peripheral blood. The receptor set was obtained from a human donor in a cohort sampled during active COVID-19.

The genes are TRBV2 and TRBJ1-4; the match to TRBD1 covers 7 bases. Germline-derived CDR1 and CDR2 are SNHLY and FYNNEI. V lost 6 bases to trimming and J lost 8 bases; unmatched junction nucleotides: 9. The CDR3 totals 14 residues. CDR3 in DNA: TGTGCCAGCAGGATGACAGGGTTTGACGAAAAACTGTTTTTT. This codes for CASRMTGFDEKLFF.

The chain recombines TRBV11-2 with TRBJ2-2, with TRBD1 matching 7 bases. Germline CDR1 and CDR2: SGHAT and FQNNGV. The V and J ends lost 2 bases and 1 base, in that order; junction bases with no gene match: 1. The CDR3 length is 15 residues. The CDR3 region is CASSLRTGNTGELFF. CDR3 sequence (DNA): TGTGCCAGCAGCTTAAGGACAGGGAACACCGGGGAGCTGTTTTTT.

The rearrangement joins TRBV4-1 to TRBJ2-1, with TRBD2 matching 8 bases. The CDR3 spans 17 residues. J lost 7 bases, V lost 1 base, and 12 bases had no gene match. Per germline, CDR1 MGHRA and CDR2 YSYEKL. Written as DNA, the CDR3 is TGCGCCAGCAGCCAAGGTCTGGTCGGGAGGGCCTGGAATGAGCAGTTCTTC. Residues: CASSQGLVGRAWNEQFF.

V gene TRBV24-1 combines with J gene TRBJ2-1; tentatively, D is TRBD1 (5 bases). Deletions cut 4 bases from V and 10 bases from J, with 10 bases between. CDR1 and CDR2 from the germline V gene are KGHDR and SFDVKD. There are 12 residues in the CDR3. CDR3 amino acids: CATSDPRTEQFF. The CDR3 region has the DNA TGTGCCACCAGTGACCCTCGGACAGAGCAGTTCTTC.

This clone was detected a few times. This rearrangement joins TRBV5-1 to TRBJ2-1; 9 positions match TRBD2. Losses at the gene ends were 4 bases for V and 8 bases for J; bases not matched to a gene: 7. Germline V lookup: CDR1 SGHRS, CDR2 YFSETQ. This CDR3 has 14 residues. The CDR3, as DNA: TGCGCCAGCAGCCGGGATAGCGGGAGCGATGAGCAGTTCTTC. Residues: CASSRDSGSDEQFF.

V is TRBV19 and J is TRBJ2-1, with 10 bases fitting TRBD2. CDR3 length: 14 amino acids. Per germline, CDR1 LNHDA and CDR2 SQIVND (reference sequence). V shed 5 bases and J 6 bases; nucleotides not matched to a gene: 4. The DNA for the CDR3 is TGTGCCAGTAGTGTAGCGGGAGGTCTCAATGAGCAGTTCTTC. Translating it yields CASSVAGGLNEQFF.

This clone has just one count. The J gene is TRBJ1-1, the V gene TRBV29-1; D is ambiguous. The germline CDR1 and CDR2 sequences are SQVTM and ANQGSEA. V lost 2 bases and J 6 bases, leaving 7 bases between the germline ends. This CDR3 is 11 amino acids long. The CDR3 here is CSVETVAEAFF. The CDR3 nucleotides read TGCAGCGTTGAAACGGTCGCTGAAGCTTTCTTT.